Sequencing of this T cell receptor beta chain was carried out in a study of blood T cells in healthy people across ages. Background on the study: For every two T cells, template switching captured about one barcoded beta molecule.

Trimming shortened V by 2 bases and J by 0 bases, and 8 bases separated the two germline ends. The CDR3 is 15 residues long. General study points: A greater number of naive CD4+ cells and higher diversity distinguished long-lived donors from aged donors. Diversity figures based on one million T cells were deemed too low. It was not known whether donors were CMV positive (a possible confounder of expanded clonotype changes).

With a J-beta primer mix and a sample-barcoded 5' primer, a second PCR ran roughly 6 to 11 cycles. Via MiXCR, TCRdb re-called the 5' RACE reads, giving one row per CDR3 protein. The table records 800,000 to 950,000 distinct CDR3 sequences, roughly 43% of them present only once. Points on this clonotype: Its antigen is unknown.

The receptor was isolated from a man aged 25-40 years in good health. Input material: blood. The V and J genes are TRBV12-3 or TRBV12-4 and TRBJ1-3; D gene ambiguous. CDR3 residues: CASSLWRSSGNTIYF. The CDR3 bases are TGTGCCAGCAGTTTATGGCGGAGCTCTGGAAACACCATATATTTT.